The T cell receptor (beta chain) under discussion was sequenced for a study of CD8+ T cells in alopecia areata. Study results and limitations: Among the cells sequenced in scalp samples are also the resident alphabeta T cells of normal skin.

The sequencing template was cDNA reverse transcribed from extracted RNA. Measured with immunoSEQ multiplex PCR; TCRdb has only the in-frame clones, and not every one. The sample gives 90,000 or so clones, roughly 47% of which show up once; roughly 18% is in the top ten. The ends were cut back, 3 bases at V and 0 bases at J, with 8 bases in the middle. Germline loops: CDR1 ENHRY, CDR2 SYGVKD. This CDR3 has 14 residues. Specified treatment: oral pan-JAK inhibitor, 5-10 mg twice daily. Concerning this clone: Its antigen remains unknown.

This rearrangement joins TRBV10-3 to TRBJ2-5; possible D gene TRBD1, 6 bases. This clonotype was obtained from a human donor with alopecia areata. Sequencing was performed on CD8+ T cells sorted from blood, taken at week 24, from a patient treated with tofacitinib. The CDR3 coding sequence is TGTGCCATCAGTGAACAGGGTTACCAAGAGACCCAGTACTTC. As protein: CAISEQGYQETQYF.